The entry below describes one T cell receptor (beta chain). Germline CDR1 and CDR2: KGHSH and LQKENI. This CDR3 comprises 15 residues. With 4 bases clipped from V and 4 bases from J, the junction kept 6 bases outside the gene matches. The sample belongs to a study of blood T cell repertoires in COVID-19. Background on the study: Samples came from the United States, Italy and Spain, spanning acute and convalescent COVID-19. PBMCs, B-cell-depleted T cells, or T cells were the source of the cDNA or gDNA that made up the material.

Authors' processing steps: Researchers report that nucleated cell counts were estimated from reference gene primer amplification. Measured with immunoSEQ multiplex PCR; TCRdb has only the in-frame clones, and not every one. The DNA gave D and trimming, while V, J and clone size come from that table. The sample holds about 120,000 clones; 82% are singletons and the top ten take 4% to 5.5%. The gene calls are TRBV18 and TRBJ2-1; 8 positions agree with TRBD2. The TCR was taken from an older woman with acute or convalescent COVID-19. Sequenced input: peripheral blood. The DNA of the CDR3 is TGTGCCAGCTCACTACCGGGACTAGAATACAATGAGCAGTTCTTC. Translation: CASSLPGLEYNEQFF.